This paragraph reports one T cell receptor beta chain. Its antigen is currently unknown. The sample comes from a study of vaccination and CD4 T cells after COVID-19. Study background: For post-vaccine samples, collection took place a median around 73 days after dose two, ranging from 14 to 241. The cells were exposed to overlapping spike peptides originating from SARS-CoV-2, HCoV-NL63, HCoV-OC43 and HCoV-229E for stimulation.

The Oncomine TCR Beta short-read assay was applied to DNA of cultured CD4+ T cells. Via MiXCR, TCRdb re-called the PCR reads, giving one row per CDR3 protein. The sample has 8,000 to 10,000 distinct CDR3 sequences; about 60% are singletons. Treatment in this sample: approximately 10-day PBMC culture with coronavirus spike peptide pools or control peptides (ViraFEST assay). The study's findings and limits: Vaccine-specific clones in convalescent patients were spike mono-reactive in 304 of 307 cases.

With 1 base removed from V and 2 bases from J, the gap between germline ends came to 6 bases. The CDR3 consists of 14 residues. The gene calls are TRBV12-3 or TRBV12-4 and TRBJ1-5; D is possibly TRBD1 (5 bases). This TCR was recovered from a human donor who had recovered from COVID-19. The specimen sequenced was CD4+ T cells from blood, cultured in vitro. The CDR3 loop is CASSLGGGNQPQHF. In DNA form, the CDR3 reads TGTGCCAGCAGTTTAGGGGGGGGCAATCAGCCCCAGCATTTT.